This entry lists 17 T cell receptor beta chains sequenced from one sample in a study of blood T cells in healthy people across ages. A second roughly 6 to 12 cycle PCR used barcoded and J-beta primers. Via MiXCR, TCRdb re-called the 5' RACE reads, giving one row per CDR3 protein. The sample includes some 920,000 distinct CDR3 sequences, 51% of them seen just once. What was sequenced was blood. These receptors were obtained from a woman in her sixties in good health.

This chain uses TRBV7-3 with TRBJ1-1; D may be TRBD1 (5 bases). Germline V gene lookup returns CDR1 SGHTA and CDR2 FQGTGA. With 1 base removed from V and 3 bases from J, the gap between germline ends came to 12 bases. This CDR3 is 15 amino acids long. CDR3 in amino acids: CASSLNGGWDTEAFF. CDR3 coding DNA: TGTGCCAGCAGCTTAAATGGGGGATGGGACACTGAAGCTTTCTTT.

V is TRBV6-5 and J is TRBJ2-5; 7 bases match TRBD2. The J call is in doubt because the DNA end fits TRBJ2-7 better. Germline CDR1 MNHEY, CDR2 SVGAGI. The CDR3 is 16 residues long. CDR3 sequence: CASSYSMLAATYEQYF. In DNA, the CDR3 is TGTGCCAGCAGTTACTCGATGCTAGCGGCAACCTACGAGCAGTACTTC.

J is TRBJ2-5 and V is TRBV6-5; 9 nucleotides align to TRBD2. This CDR3 comprises 15 residues. Unmatched junction bases numbered 6, after V lost 5 bases and J lost 2 bases. Per germline, CDR1 MNHEY and CDR2 SVGAGI. The CDR3, as DNA: TGTGCCAGCAGTCACCGGACTAGCGTACAAGAGACCCAGTACTTC. It codes for CASSHRTSVQETQYF.

This clonotype was observed a handful of times. V gene TRBV6-1 combines with J gene TRBJ2-3; D is unclear. Germline lookup yields CDR1 MNHNS and CDR2 SASEGT. Trimming removed 5 bases at V and 3 bases at J, with 9 bases between. This CDR3 is built from 13 residues. In DNA, the CDR3 is TGTGCCAGCAGTCACCCGACGACAGATACGCAGTATTTT. Translation gives CASSHPTTDTQYF.

This sequence joins TRBV10-3 and TRBJ1-2; D is unclear. The germline V gene has CDR1 ENHRY and CDR2 SYGVKD. This CDR3 has 12 amino acids. Trimming left V 2 bases short and J 8 bases short, with 9 bases between. The CDR3 DNA sequence: TGTGCCATCAGTGAGGAGCTCCGGGGCTACACCTTC. It is translated as CAISEELRGYTF.

This clonotype was counted between two and nine times. The chain has TRBV13 and TRBJ1-4; D not certain. With 5 bases removed from V and 5 bases from J, the gap between germline ends came to 12 bases. This CDR3 spans 14 amino acids. Germline V gene lookup returns CDR1 PRHDT and CDR2 FYEKMQ (reference sequence). In DNA form, the CDR3 reads TGTGCCAGCAGCCCTTCATGGCTAAATGAAAAACTGTTTTTT. Its translation: CASSPSWLNEKLFF.

The rearrangement uses TRBV4-3 and TRBJ2-1; 8 positions match TRBD2. Germline V gene data show CDR1 as LGHNA and CDR2 as YSLEER. The V and J ends lost 0 bases and 7 bases, in that order; junction bases with no gene match: 8. CDR3 length: 16 residues. The CDR3 region has the DNA TGCGCCAGCAGCCAAGACTGGGCGGGGGGCCTGAATGAGCAGTTCTTC. This sequence encodes CASSQDWAGGLNEQFF.

This clonotype was seen ten or more times. The genes are TRBV20-1 and TRBJ2-1; 9 bases fit TRBD1. Germline-derived CDR1 and CDR2 are DFQATT and SNEGSKA (reference sequence). Germline trimming cut 5 bases from V and 6 bases from J; bases unmatched to any gene: 14. The CDR3 has 16 residues. CDR3 in amino acids: CSAQTTGTGPLNEQFF. The CDR3 coding sequence is TGCAGTGCTCAGACCACCGGGACAGGGCCACTCAATGAGCAGTTCTTC.

The chain combines TRBV5-8 with TRBJ2-7, with 8 bases lining up with TRBD1. The CDR3 loop spans 17 amino acids. J gave up 3 bases and V 3 bases, and 14 bases lay outside the gene matches. Germline-derived CDR1 and CDR2 are SGHTS and YDEGEE. As DNA, the CDR3 is TGTGCCAGCAGCTCCTACAAATCCGGGACAGGTCGCTACGAGCAGTACTTC. Protein: CASSSYKSGTGRYEQYF.

The CDR3 DNA follows: TGCGCCAGCAGCCGAACCAGGCACGGGACGCTGAACACCGGGGAGCTGTTTTTT. It yields the protein CASSRTRHGTLNTGELFF. The chain uses TRBV4-3 and TRBJ2-2; D tentatively reads TRBD1 or TRBD2 (5 bases each). V was shortened by 4 bases and J by 1 base, with 19 bases between the two germline ends. In germline, CDR1 is LGHNA, CDR2 YSLEER. The length of the CDR3 is 18 residues.

CDR3 protein: CASSLLGAGGPGDTQYF. Written as DNA, the CDR3 is TGTGCCAGCAGCTTACTTGGGGCCGGGGGTCCGGGAGATACGCAGTATTTT. The chain uses TRBV13 and TRBJ2-3; tentative D call: TRBD2 (6 bases). Trimming removed 2 bases from V and 5 bases from J, with 20 bases in between. CDR3 length: 17 amino acids. In germline, CDR1 is PRHDT, CDR2 FYEKMQ (reference sequence).

J is TRBJ2-7 and V is TRBV6-2 or TRBV6-3; either TRBD1 or TRBD2 may fit D (5 bases each). The J call may be incorrect, as the DNA end agrees better with TRBJ2-1. This CDR3 has 14 amino acids. In germline, CDR1 is MNHEY, CDR2 SVGEGT. CDR3 residues: CASSLRGRSDKQFF. The CDR3, as DNA: TGTGCCAGCAGTTTGAGGGGCCGGAGCGATAAGCAGTTCTTC.

This rearrangement joins TRBV4-1 to TRBJ2-7, with 7 bases fitting TRBD2. Germline CDR1 is MGHRA and CDR2 is YSYEKL. The CDR3 spans 15 residues. V lost 3 bases to trimming and J lost 4 bases; unmatched junction nucleotides: 9. The CDR3, as DNA: TGCGCCAGCAGCCAGGGGGGGACGGTTGGGTACGAGCAGTACTTC. It translates to CASSQGGTVGYEQYF.

The CDR3 protein is CASSETRPSKETQYF. DNA for the CDR3: TGTGCCAGCAGTGAAACCCGGCCCAGTAAGGAGACCCAGTACTTC. This chain uses TRBV28 with TRBJ2-5; D not certain. The CDR3 spans 15 residues. In germline, CDR1 is MDHEN, CDR2 SYDVKM. V was pared by 5 bases and J by 5 bases, with 18 bases between.

This clonotype was observed a handful of times. The chain recombines TRBV29-1 with TRBJ2-4; no firm D call. The CDR3 totals 13 residues. Germline CDR1 reads SQVTM; CDR2 reads ANQGSEA. V gave up 2 bases and J gave up 2 bases, with 7 bases separating them. The CDR3 DNA reads as TGCAGCGTTGAAAAGGGAACCAAAAACATTCAGTACTTC. The encoded protein is CSVEKGTKNIQYF.

This clonotype was seen only once. The gene calls are TRBV18 and TRBJ1-5; no definite D call. V was trimmed by 3 bases and J by 4 bases, leaving 13 bases between them. Germline V gene data show CDR1 as KGHSH and CDR2 as LQKENI. The CDR3 loop spans 15 amino acids. This chain's CDR3 is CASSPGLNGNQPQHF. CDR3 nucleotides: TGTGCCAGCTCACCCGGGCTTAATGGGAATCAGCCCCAGCATTTT.

This clonotype was recorded a few times. J is TRBJ2-2 and V is TRBV14; no definite D call. Per the germline V gene, CDR1 is SGHDN and CDR2 is FVKESK. The CDR3 has 15 residues. Trimming removed 4 bases at V and 2 bases at J, with 11 bases between. The CDR3 nucleotides read TGTGCCAGCAGCCGTTATGGGTCAAACACCGGGGAGCTGTTTTTT. The encoded protein is CASSRYGSNTGELFF.